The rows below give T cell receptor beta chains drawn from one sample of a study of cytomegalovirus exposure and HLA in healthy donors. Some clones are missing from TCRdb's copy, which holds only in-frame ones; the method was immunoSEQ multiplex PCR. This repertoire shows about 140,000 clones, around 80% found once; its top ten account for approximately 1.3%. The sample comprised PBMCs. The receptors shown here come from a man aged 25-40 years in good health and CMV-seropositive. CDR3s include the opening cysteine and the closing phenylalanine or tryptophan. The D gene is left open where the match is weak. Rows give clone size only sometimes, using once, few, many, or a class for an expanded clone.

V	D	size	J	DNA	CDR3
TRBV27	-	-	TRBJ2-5	TGTGCCAGCAGTCTACTCTCGGACAGCGCCTCCCAGTACTTC	CASSLLSDSASQYF
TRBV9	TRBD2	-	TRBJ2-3	TGTGCCAGCAGCCCTCGGGCGGGAGAAGGCACAGATACGCAGTATTTT	CASSPRAGEGTDTQYF
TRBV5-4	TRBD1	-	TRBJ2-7	TGTGCCAGCAGCTTAGGGGGGGACAGGGTCCACGAGCAGTACTTC	CASSLGGDRVHEQYF
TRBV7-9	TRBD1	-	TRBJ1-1	TGTGCCAGCAGCCGCGTCGGCAGGGGGCTGCGGGGCACTGAAGCTTTCTTT	CASSRVGRGLRGTEAFF
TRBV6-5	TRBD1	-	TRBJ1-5	TGTGCCAGCAGTTCCGGGACAGTCTCCTCCCGGGCCCAGCATTTT	CASSSGTVSSRAQHF
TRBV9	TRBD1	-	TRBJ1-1	TGTGCCAGCGGGCAGGGGGCAAACACTGAAGCTTTCTTT	CASGQGANTEAFF
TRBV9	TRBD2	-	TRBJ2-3	TGTGCCAGCAGCGAGACTAGCGGGGGTACAGATACGCAGTATTTT	CASSETSGGTDTQYF
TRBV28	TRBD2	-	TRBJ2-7	TGCGCCAGCAGTCCGATCGGGACTACTAGCTCCTACGAGCAGTACTTC	CASSPIGTTSSYEQYF
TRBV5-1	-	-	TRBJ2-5	TGCGCCAGCAGCTGGCAGTTTCAAGAGACCCAGTACTTC	CASSWQFQETQYF
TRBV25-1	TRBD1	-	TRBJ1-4	TGTGCCAGCTCCCCCGGGACAGGGGTTATAGGGGAAAAACTGTTTTTT	CASSPGTGVIGEKLFF
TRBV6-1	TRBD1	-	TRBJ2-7	TGTGCCAGCACTAGGGACAGACAGTTTTACGAGCAGTACTTC	CASTRDRQFYEQYF
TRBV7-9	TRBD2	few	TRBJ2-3	TGTGCCAGCAGCATTGGACTAGTCGATACGCAGTATTTT	CASSIGLVDTQYF
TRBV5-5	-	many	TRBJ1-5	TGTGCCAGCAGCTCCTTAGGGGGCAATCAGCCCCAGCATTTT	CASSSLGGNQPQHF
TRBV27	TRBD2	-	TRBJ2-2	TGTGCCAGCAGCCGACTAGCGGGAGATGGGGAGTTGTTTTTT	CASSRLAGDGELFF
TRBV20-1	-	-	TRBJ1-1	TGCAGTGCCCGCGATGTGAGGGAAGCTTTCTTT	CSARDVREAFF
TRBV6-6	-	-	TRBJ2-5	TGTGCCAGCAGTTACTCGGCCAGCCAAGAGACCCAGTACTTC	CASSYSASQETQYF
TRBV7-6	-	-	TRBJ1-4	TGTGCCAGCAGCTTAGTTGCCAGGGGTACTAATGAAAAACTGTTTTTT	CASSLVARGTNEKLFF
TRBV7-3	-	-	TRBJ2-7	TGTGCCAGCAGCTTAATAGAGGGTTACGAGCAGTACTTC	CASSLIEGYEQYF
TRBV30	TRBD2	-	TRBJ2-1	TGTGCCTGGAGTGTTGGCGGGGGGCCCCCAAATGAGCAGTTCTTC	CAWSVGGGPPNEQFF
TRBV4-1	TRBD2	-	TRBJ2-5	TGCGCCAGCAGCCAAGATCACGGGGGGAGAGAGACCCAGTACTTC	CASSQDHGGRETQYF
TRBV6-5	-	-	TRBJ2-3	TGTGCCAGCAGCCGCGGGGGCTTCGATGGGGATACGCAGTATTTT	CASSRGGFDGDTQYF
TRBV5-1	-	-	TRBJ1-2	TGCGCCAGCAGCGACCCAGGGATCCACTATGGCTACACCTTC	CASSDPGIHYGYTF
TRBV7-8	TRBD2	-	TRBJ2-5	TGTGCCAGCAGCTTAGAGAGTCTAGCGGGAGGGGGGGAGACCCAGTACTTC	CASSLESLAGGGETQYF
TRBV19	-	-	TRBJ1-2	TGTGCCAGTAGTGTTCCAGGAGGCTATGGCTACACCTTC	CASSVPGGYGYTF
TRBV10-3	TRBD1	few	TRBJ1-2	TGTGCCATCAGCCTTGGACAGGGGGCGTTTGGCTACACCTTC	CAISLGQGAFGYTF
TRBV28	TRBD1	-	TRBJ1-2	TGTGCCAGCAGCCCAGGGGGGTCTAACTATGGCTACACCTTC	CASSPGGSNYGYTF
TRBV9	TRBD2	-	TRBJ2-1	TGTGCCAGCAGCGTAGGAGGTACTAGCGGGAGCTCCTACAATGAGCAGTTCTTC	CASSVGGTSGSSYNEQFF
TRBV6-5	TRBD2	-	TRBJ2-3	TGTGCCAGCAGTTACTTAGCGGGAGCTGGCACAGATACGCAGTATTTT	CASSYLAGAGTDTQYF
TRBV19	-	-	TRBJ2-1	TGTGCCAGTAGTATAGCGGTGGGGGCCTATACTTACAATGAGCAGTTCTTC	CASSIAVGAYTYNEQFF
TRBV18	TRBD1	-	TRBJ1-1	TGTGCCAGCTCAACGCAGGAGATGGACAGGGAGAACACTGAAGCTTTCTTT	CASSTQEMDRENTEAFF
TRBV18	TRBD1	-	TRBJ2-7	TGTGCCAGCTCACCACCGGGACAGGAAACCTACGAGCAGTACTTC	CASSPPGQETYEQYF
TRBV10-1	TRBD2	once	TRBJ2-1	TGCGCCAGCAGTTTGCTAGCGGTTATTAACAATGAGCAGTTCTTC	CASSLLAVINNEQFF
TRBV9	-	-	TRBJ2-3	TGTGCCAGCAGCGTAAGCCCCATTACAGATACGCAGTATTTT	CASSVSPITDTQYF
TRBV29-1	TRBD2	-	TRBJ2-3	TGCAGCGTTTTCCGAGTAGCGGGCTCCACAGATACGCAGTATTTT	CSVFRVAGSTDTQYF
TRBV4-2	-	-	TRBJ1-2	TGTGCCAGCAGCCAGCCCCCGGAGAGGGATAGAAGAGGCTACACCTTC	CASSQPPERDRRGYTF
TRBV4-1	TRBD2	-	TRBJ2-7	TGCGCCAGCAGCCTATCACTAGCGGGAGATTCCTACGAGCAGTACTTC	CASSLSLAGDSYEQYF
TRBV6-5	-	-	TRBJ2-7	TGTGCCAGCAGTTACGGGCTGATGACCTCCTACGAGCAGTACTTC	CASSYGLMTSYEQYF
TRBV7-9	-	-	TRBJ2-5	TGTGCCAGCAGCTTAGGGCCCGAAGAGACCCAGTACTTC	CASSLGPEETQYF
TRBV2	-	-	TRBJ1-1	TGTGCCAGCACCAGGCGTTCCTTGAACACTGAAGCTTTCTTT	CASTRRSLNTEAFF
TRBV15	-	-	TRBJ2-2	TGTGCCACCAGCAGATCCCCCCTACAGGGCGGCACCGGGGAGCTGTTTTTT	CATSRSPLQGGTGELFF
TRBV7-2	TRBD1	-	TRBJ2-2	TGTGCCAGCAGCTTGACAGGGGACACCGGGGAGCTGTTTTTT	CASSLTGDTGELFF
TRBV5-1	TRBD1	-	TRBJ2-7	TGCGCCAGCAGCCTACATGGACAGGGACGAGCCTACGAGCAGTACTTC	CASSLHGQGRAYEQYF
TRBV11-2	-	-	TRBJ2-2	TGTGCCAGCAGCTTCAGGGTGGCCACCGGGGAGCTGTTTTTT	CASSFRVATGELFF